The 14 T cell receptor beta chains below were found in one sample sequenced in a study of blood T cell repertoires in COVID-19. Some clones are missing from TCRdb's copy, which holds only in-frame ones; the method was immunoSEQ multiplex PCR. The data hold under 200,000 clones, with roughly four fifths observed a single time. Sequenced: peripheral blood. The receptors originated from a woman at least 80 years old with acute or convalescent COVID-19.

The rearrangement links TRBV7-8 to TRBJ1-4; D ambiguous. The V end lost 2 bases, the J end lost 0 bases, and 13 bases lay between the germline ends. The CDR3 is made up of 17 amino acids. The germline CDR1 and CDR2 sequences are SGHVS and FQNEAQ. The CDR3 coding sequence is TGTGCCAGCAGCTTACACGTCGGCAGCGCAACTAATGAAAAACTGTTTTTT. The encoded protein is CASSLHVGSATNEKLFF.

In this sample, this clone turned up a few times. V gene TRBV3-1 (or the pseudogene TRBV3-2) combines with J gene TRBJ2-1; 10 bases fit TRBD2. V trimming: 4 bases; J trimming: 14 bases; junction bases outside the gene matches: 11. CDR1 and CDR2 (germline): LGHDT, YNNKEL (reference sequence). The length of the CDR3 is 14 residues. The CDR3 bases are TGTGCCAGCAGCCCGGGCGGTAGCGGGGGGAGGGAGTTCTTC. Amino acid sequence: CASSPGGSGGREFF.

This clone was recorded a few times. The rearrangement uses TRBV7-6 and TRBJ1-4; a possible D gene is TRBD1 (6 bases). Trimming removed 3 bases at V and 10 bases at J, with 18 bases between. CDR3 length: 15 amino acids. Germline V CDR1 and CDR2: SGHVS, FNYEAQ. The DNA for the CDR3 is TGTGCCAGCAGCTTTCAGGGACATTCGTCGGGAAAACTGTTTTTT. Translating it yields CASSFQGHSSGKLFF.

The CDR3 DNA follows: TGTGCCAGTGCGGACAGGGGCCGTGAAGATACGCAGTATTTT. This translates into CASADRGREDTQYF. The V and J genes are TRBV2 and TRBJ2-3; TRBD1 matches 9 bases. Unmatched junction bases numbered 9, after V lost 9 bases and J lost 5 bases. This CDR3 spans 14 amino acids. CDR1 and CDR2 from the germline V gene are SNHLY and FYNNEI. Based on the CDR3 plus reference TRBV2 and TRBJ2-3, the full variable domain is EPEVTQTPSHQVTQMGQEVILRCVPISNHLYFYWYRQILGQKVEFLVSFYNNEISEKSEIFDDQFSVERPDGSNFTLKIRSTKLEDSAMYFCASADRGREDTQYFGPGTRLTVL.

This chain uses TRBV11-2 with TRBJ2-3; D gene ambiguous. This CDR3 has 12 residues. CDR1 is SGHAT and CDR2 is FQNNGV in the germline V gene. V dropped 5 bases and J dropped 4 bases, with 7 bases sitting between them. In DNA, the CDR3 is TGTGCCAGCAGCCCCTTTGCAGATACGCAGTATTTT. The encoded protein is CASSPFADTQYF.

The chain has TRBV6-2 or TRBV6-3 and TRBJ2-7; D is possibly TRBD1 (5 bases). There are 12 residues in the CDR3. Germline lookup yields CDR1 MNHEY and CDR2 SVGEGT. Trimming took 3 bases from V and 6 from J, leaving 9 bases between them. The CDR3 sequence is CASSYSGSEQYF. The CDR3 region has the DNA TGTGCCAGCAGTTATTCAGGGTCCGAGCAGTACTTC.

The chain links TRBV3-1 (or the pseudogene TRBV3-2) to TRBJ2-2, with D hard to call. Germline-derived CDR1 and CDR2 are LGHDT and YNNKEL (reference sequence). Trimming took off 6 bases at V and 4 bases at J, with 6 bases between the two ends. This CDR3 spans 12 amino acids. CDR3 nucleotides: TGTGCCAGCAGTCCCAGCACCGGGGAGCTGTTTTTT. It specifies CASSPSTGELFF.

This clone has more than one count but fewer than ten. CDR3: CASSDMRQGAGSIEKLFF. CDR3 in DNA: TGTGCCAGCAGCGACATGCGGCAGGGGGCCGGGAGCATTGAAAAACTGTTTTTT. The rearrangement joins TRBV11-2 to TRBJ1-4, with TRBD1 identical over 8 bases. From germline, CDR1 is SGHAT and CDR2 FQNNGV. The CDR3 contains 18 residues. Germline trimming cut 5 bases from V and 7 bases from J; bases unmatched to any gene: 18.

The chain uses TRBV5-1 and TRBJ2-3, with 11 bases fitting TRBD2. The germline V gene encodes CDR1 SGHRS and CDR2 YFSETQ. This CDR3 spans 16 amino acids. J was trimmed by 10 bases and V by 0 bases; bases with no gene match: 10. The CDR3 loop is CASSLEISGRARSQYF. In nucleotides, the CDR3 is TGCGCCAGCAGCTTGGAGATTAGCGGGAGGGCAAGGTCGCAGTATTTT.

This clone occurred a few times. This chain uses TRBV19 with TRBJ2-1, with a tentative D call TRBD2 (5 bases). The CDR3 runs 13 residues. Germline V gives CDR1 LNHDA, CDR2 SQIVND (reference sequence). Trimming removed 5 bases from V and 8 bases from J, with 13 bases in between. The CDR3 region is CASSGSWRDEQFF. Here the CDR3 DNA reads TGTGCCAGTAGTGGTTCATGGCGGGATGAGCAGTTCTTC.

This chain uses TRBV30 with TRBJ1-5; D is possibly TRBD1 (5 bases). V shed 4 bases and J shed 5 bases, with 12 bases lying between them. The CDR3 contains 13 residues. From germline, CDR1 is GTSNPN and CDR2 SVGIG (reference sequence). This CDR3 reads CAWTGGRDQPQHF. CDR3 bases: TGTGCCTGGACGGGCGGCAGGGATCAGCCCCAGCATTTT.

This rearrangement joins TRBV7-2 to TRBJ1-2; D is perhaps TRBD1 (6 bases). The CDR3 loop spans 14 amino acids. CDR1 and CDR2 (germline): SGHTA, FQGNSA. V shed 0 bases and J shed 6 bases, with 11 bases lying between them. The CDR3 DNA reads as TGTGCCAGCAGCTTAGCGGGGGCAGCTGATGGCTACACCTTC. Protein product: CASSLAGAADGYTF.

The rearrangement joins TRBV7-9 to TRBJ2-1; D perhaps matches TRBD2 (6 bases). This CDR3 is built from 15 residues. V was pared by 1 base and J by 2 bases, with 9 bases between. Germline values: CDR1 SEHNR, CDR2 FQNEAQ (reference sequence). CDR3 sequence reads: CASSLGGGAYNEQFF. As DNA, the CDR3 is TGTGCCAGCAGCTTAGGCGGAGGGGCCTACAATGAGCAGTTCTTC. Variable domain in full (rest from reference TRBV7-9 and TRBJ2-1): DTGVSQNPRHKITKRGQNVTFRCDPISEHNRLYWYRQTLGQGPEFLTYFQNEAQLEKSRLLSDRFSAERPKGSFSTLEIQRTEQGDSAMYLCASSLGGGAYNEQFFGPGTRLTVL.

This clone appeared once. The rearrangement links TRBV7-7 to TRBJ2-1; 16 nucleotides align to TRBD2. CDR3 length equals 15 residues. J gave up 8 bases and V 4 bases, and 2 bases lay outside the gene matches. CDR1 is SSHAT and CDR2 is FNYEAQ in the germline V gene (reference sequence). The CDR3 sequence: CASSSGLAGGDEQFF. DNA for the CDR3: TGTGCCAGCAGCTCGGGACTAGCGGGAGGGGATGAGCAGTTCTTC.